This TCR beta chain was retrieved from a study of control samples from healthy donors and cancer patients. Generated by immunoSEQ multiplex PCR, the TCRdb table keeps only in-frame clones and is missing some. The table has about 67,000 clones, more than 75% seen once; the top ten hold 2% to 2.5%. Trimming removed 5 bases from V and 4 bases from J, with 15 bases in between. Germline-derived CDR1 and CDR2 are MGHRA and YSYEKL. The CDR3 extends over 15 amino acids. J is TRBJ2-1 and V is TRBV4-1, with TRBD2 as a possible D gene (7 bases). Sequences were obtained from PBMCs. The TCR was taken from a woman aged 45-65 years with head and neck cancer. As DNA, the CDR3 is TGCGCCAGCAGCGGACCGGCGGGGGCTTACAATGAGCAGTTCTTC. As protein: CASSGPAGAYNEQFF.